The 4 T cell receptor beta chains in this list originate from one sample, sequenced in a study of monozygotic twins with inflammatory bowel disease. TCRdb reprocessed the 5' RACE reads and stores each CDR3 protein as one record, lacking DNA. This listing includes a few hundred thousand distinct CDR3 sequences. Specimen: blood. The receptor set was obtained from a human donor with ulcerative colitis or Crohn's disease, or a healthy co-twin of an affected twin (not recorded which).

The chain is built from TRBV5-1 and TRBJ2-3; TCRdb proposes TRBD1, but this gene call is untestable without DNA. The CDR3 is 16 residues long. Germline V gives CDR1 SGHRS, CDR2 YFSETQ. The CDR3 here is CASSPQGATSTDTQYF.

This chain's CDR3 is CSARDWGGGSDEQYF. The chain is built from TRBV20-1 and TRBJ2-7; absent DNA, TCRdb's TRBD1 call cannot be checked. The CDR3 spans 15 residues. Per the germline V gene, CDR1 is DFQATT and CDR2 is SNEGSKA (reference sequence).

The chain combines TRBV4-2 with TRBJ2-7; TCRdb outputs TRBD1, but without DNA this stays unchecked. Germline CDR1 LGHNA, CDR2 YNFKEQ. This CDR3 is built from 17 residues. CDR3 amino acids: CASSQMSRAGAGFEQYF.

J is TRBJ1-1 and V is TRBV7-6. CDR1 is SGHVS and CDR2 is FNYEAQ in the germline V gene. The CDR3 consists of 16 residues. The CDR3 protein is CASSSVGLADDTEAFF.